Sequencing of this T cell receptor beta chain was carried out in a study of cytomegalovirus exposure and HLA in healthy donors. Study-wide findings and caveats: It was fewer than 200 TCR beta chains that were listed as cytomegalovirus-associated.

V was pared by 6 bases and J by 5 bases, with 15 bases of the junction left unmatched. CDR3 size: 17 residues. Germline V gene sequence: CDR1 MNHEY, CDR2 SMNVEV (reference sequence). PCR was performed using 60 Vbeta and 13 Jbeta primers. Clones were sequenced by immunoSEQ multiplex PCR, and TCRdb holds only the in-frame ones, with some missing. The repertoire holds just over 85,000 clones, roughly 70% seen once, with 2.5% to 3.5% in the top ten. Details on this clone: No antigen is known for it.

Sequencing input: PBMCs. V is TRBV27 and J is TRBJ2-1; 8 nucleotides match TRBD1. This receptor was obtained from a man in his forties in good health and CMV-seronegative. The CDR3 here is CASRPTGVASGHNEQFF. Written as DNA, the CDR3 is TGTGCCAGCAGGCCGACAGGGGTAGCTTCGGGGCACAATGAGCAGTTCTTC.